Following are 29 T cell receptor beta chains from one sample sequenced in a study of T-cell reconstitution after alpha-beta-depleted transplantation in children. Using unique molecular identifiers, the investigators prepared the TCRbeta library. TCRdb passed the PCR reads through MiXCR, listing each CDR3 protein once. The sample yields approximately 230,000 distinct CDR3 sequences, 20% to 30% seen once. Source: PBMCs, mostly from graft donor cells, taken 360 days after TCRalphabeta/CD19-depleted stem cell transplant. All receptors derive from a female patient aged 2-9 years who had a stem cell transplant for congenital amegakaryocytic thrombocytopenia, so the T cells may come from the graft donor.

The chain is built from TRBV5-1 and TRBJ2-7; D is possibly TRBD1 (5 bases). The V gene's germline CDR1 is SGHRS and CDR2 YFSETQ. The V gene lost 5 bases and the J gene lost 0 bases, with 9 bases spanning the gap. The CDR3 runs 13 residues. The CDR3 loop is CASRGVSSYEQYF. CDR3 bases: TGCGCCAGCAGAGGGGTTAGCTCCTACGAGCAGTACTTC. Variable domain in full (rest from reference TRBV5-1 and TRBJ2-7): KAGVTQTPRYLIKTRGQQVTLSCSPISGHRSVSWYQQTPGQGLQFLFEYFSETQRNKGNFPGRFSGRQFSNSRSEMNVSTLELGDSALYLCASRGVSSYEQYFGPGTRLTVT.

The chain employs TRBV28 and TRBJ2-4; D unresolved. Germline V CDR1 and CDR2: MDHEN, SYDVKM. The CDR3 sequence is 16 residues long. V was cut by 3 bases and J by 0 bases, with 12 bases left in between. The CDR3 DNA follows: TGTGCCAGCAGTTTGGGCCAGTCTCTAGCCAAAAACATTCAGTACTTC. Protein: CASSLGQSLAKNIQYF.

In the case of this clonotype: Just one base apart from a much larger clone, this may be a read error. The chain couples TRBV2 to TRBJ2-2, with TRBD1 matching 8 bases. Germline lookup yields CDR1 SNHLY and CDR2 FYNNEI. This CDR3 contains 15 residues. After removal of 6 bases from V and 0 bases from J, the junction contained 3 bases not matched to a gene. CDR3 sequence reads: CASRKTGANTGELFF. For the CDR3, the DNA is TGTGCCAGCAGGAAGACAGGGGCGAACACCGGGGAGCTGTTTTTT.

This chain connects TRBV3-1 to TRBJ2-7; TRBD2 aligns across 14 bases. CDR3 length equals 17 residues. The germline gives CDR1 LGHDT, CDR2 YNNKEL (reference sequence). The J segment lost 6 bases and the V segment lost 4 bases, leaving 11 bases of the junction unmatched. CDR3 in amino acids: CASSRRLAGGSMGEQYF. The CDR3 DNA reads TGTGCCAGCAGCCGAAGACTAGCGGGAGGGTCAATGGGCGAGCAGTACTTC.

This clonotype has ten or more counts. The V call is TRBV24-1, the J call TRBJ1-5, with 9 bases matching TRBD1. Trimming took 5 bases from V and 5 from J; bases not matched to a gene: 12. This CDR3 contains 17 residues. Germline-derived CDR1 and CDR2 are KGHDR and SFDVKD. CDR3 DNA sequence: TGTGCCACCAGTGGCCGGACAGGGGTCAACGCCCATCAGCCCCAGCATTTT. This gives the protein CATSGRTGVNAHQPQHF.

The gene calls are TRBV6-2 or TRBV6-3 and TRBJ2-1; 13 nucleotides align to TRBD2. Per germline, CDR1 MNHEY and CDR2 SVGEGT. This CDR3 contains 16 residues. The junction had 5 bases not matched to a gene; V was cut back by 0 bases and J by 9 bases. CDR3 nucleotides: TGTGCCAGCAGTTACTCGGGGACTAGCGGGGTTGGTGAGCAGTTCTTC. Protein: CASSYSGTSGVGEQFF.

This clonotype occurred many times. V gene TRBV29-1 combines with J gene TRBJ2-7; TRBD2 aligns across 9 bases. Unmatched junction bases numbered 9, after V lost 3 bases and J lost 0 bases. The CDR3 is made up of 16 amino acids. CDR1 SQVTM and CDR2 ANQGSEA come from the germline V gene. CDR3 amino acids: CSVESWASGTSYEQYF. CDR3 coding DNA: TGCAGCGTTGAGTCGTGGGCTAGCGGGACCTCCTACGAGCAGTACTTC.

J is TRBJ2-5 and V is TRBV7-2; D might be TRBD2 (5 bases). The CDR3 totals 17 residues. Trimming took off 1 base at V and 0 bases at J, with 15 bases between the two ends. Per germline, CDR1 SGHTA and CDR2 FQGNSA. The CDR3, as DNA: TGTGCCAGCAGCTTAGGTGATTTCGGGAAGTACCAAGAGACCCAGTACTTC. It specifies CASSLGDFGKYQETQYF.

The rearrangement joins TRBV2 to TRBJ2-5; the match to TRBD2 covers 12 bases. Per germline, CDR1 SNHLY and CDR2 FYNNEI. The J segment lost 5 bases and the V segment lost 7 bases, leaving 17 bases of the junction unmatched. The length of the CDR3 is 18 residues. In DNA form, the CDR3 reads TGTGCCAGCACCCTGAGGGTGAGACTAGCGGGAGATTGGGAGACCCAGTACTTC. Translation gives CASTLRVRLAGDWETQYF.

This clonotype was recorded a few times. The J gene is TRBJ1-1, the V gene TRBV5-4, with unresolved D. V was pared by 0 bases and J by 0 bases, with 9 bases between. Germline CDR1 SGHNT, CDR2 YYREEE (reference sequence). This CDR3 has 15 residues. CDR3 sequence: CASSLVGGVNTEAFF. The CDR3 nucleotides read TGTGCCAGCAGCTTGGTTGGAGGCGTGAACACTGAAGCTTTCTTT.

The sample holds many counts of this clonotype. The chain carries TRBV7-9 and TRBJ2-2, with D hard to call. The CDR3 length is 12 residues. CDR1 and CDR2 (germline): SEHNR, FQNEAQ (reference sequence). Trimming left V 1 base short and J 6 bases short, with 3 bases between. The CDR3 bases are TGTGCCAGCAGCTTAGATGCCGGGGAGCTGTTTTTT. Protein product: CASSLDAGELFF. The entire variable domain, with the rest obtained from reference TRBV7-9 and TRBJ2-2, is as follows: DTGVSQNPRHKITKRGQNVTFRCDPISEHNRLYWYRQTLGQGPEFLTYFQNEAQLEKSRLLSDRFSAERPKGSFSTLEIQRTEQGDSAMYLCASSLDAGELFFGEGSRLTVL.

CDR3 nucleotide sequence: TGTGCCAGCAGCTTAGGGGTCTTTGGAAACACCATATATTTT. Its translation: CASSLGVFGNTIYF. The genes are TRBV7-8 and TRBJ1-3; D is uncertain. The ends were cut back, 1 base at V and 3 bases at J, with 7 bases in the middle. CDR3 size: 14 residues. Germline V gene data show CDR1 as SGHVS and CDR2 as FQNEAQ. The variable domain in full, completed from reference TRBV7-8 and TRBJ1-3, reads GAGVSQSPRYKVAKRGQDVALRCDPISGHVSLFWYQQALGQGPEFLTYFQNEAQLDKSGLPSDRFFAERPEGSVSTLKIQRTQQEDSAVYLCASSLGVFGNTIYFGEGSWLTVV.

The CDR3 sequence is CSARDSAGGRDQPQHF. The CDR3, as DNA: TGCAGTGCTAGAGATAGTGCAGGGGGAAGGGATCAGCCCCAGCATTTT. This sequence joins TRBV20-1 and TRBJ1-5; TRBD1 matches at 7 bases. J gave up 5 bases and V 0 bases, and 10 bases lay outside the gene matches. This CDR3 has 16 amino acids. The germline CDR1 and CDR2 sequences are DFQATT and SNEGSKA (reference sequence).

The chain links TRBV7-2 to TRBJ2-3; no reliable D call. The V end was cut by 2 bases, the J end by 0 bases, with 9 bases between. The CDR3 totals 15 residues. The germline V gene encodes CDR1 SGHTA and CDR2 FQGNSA. Here the CDR3 reads CASSLSRPSTDTQYF. The CDR3 DNA reads as TGTGCCAGCAGCTTATCGCGCCCTAGCACAGATACGCAGTATTTT.

The chain joins TRBV11-1 to TRBJ1-5, with D perhaps matching TRBD1 (5 bases). CDR1 and CDR2 (germline): SGHAT, FQDESV (reference sequence). The CDR3 has 18 residues. V was clipped by 0 bases and J by 1 base, with 16 bases between them. CDR3 protein: CASSLALGQGDSNQPQHF. Here the CDR3 DNA reads TGTGCCAGCAGCTTAGCGCTGGGTCAGGGAGACAGCAATCAGCCCCAGCATTTT.

The rearrangement joins TRBV4-1 to TRBJ2-1, with D unclear. CDR3 length: 12 amino acids. V was trimmed by 4 bases and J by 10 bases, leaving 11 bases between them. Per germline, CDR1 MGHRA and CDR2 YSYEKL. The CDR3 here is CASSLPSIEQFF. CDR3 DNA: TGCGCCAGCAGCCTCCCCTCGATCGAGCAGTTCTTC.

The chain links TRBV7-2 to TRBJ1-2; D remains ambiguous. V was pared by 1 base and J by 6 bases, with 9 bases between. This CDR3 has 13 residues. CDR1 is SGHTA and CDR2 is FQGNSA in the germline V gene. The CDR3 bases are TGTGCCAGCAGCTTAGTGAGAGGGAATGGCTACACCTTC. This encodes CASSLVRGNGYTF.

The chain links TRBV2 to TRBJ2-2; 12 bases fit TRBD1. The CDR3 loop spans 16 amino acids. Germline CDR1 is SNHLY and CDR2 is FYNNEI. V shed 5 bases, J shed 6 bases, and the junction held 7 bases outside the gene matches. DNA of the CDR3: TGTGCCAGCAGTAACCCGGGACAGGGGGCCCCCGGGGAGCTGTTTTTT. Translation: CASSNPGQGAPGELFF.

The V call is TRBV20-1, the J call TRBJ2-7; D may be TRBD2 (5 bases). The length of the CDR3 is 15 residues. Between the trimmed V and J ends, which lost 6 bases and 2 bases, there was a span of 20 bases. Germline V CDR1 and CDR2: DFQATT, SNEGSKA (reference sequence). DNA for the CDR3: TGCAGTGCAACTATTGCCCCGAGCGGTACCTACGAGCAGTACTTC. Translated, it gives CSATIAPSGTYEQYF.

For the CDR3, the DNA is TGTGCCACCAGCAGAAGCGGCCAGGGGTTCGTCAATGAGCAGTTCTTC. As protein: CATSRSGQGFVNEQFF. The V and J genes are TRBV15 and TRBJ2-1; a weak D match, TRBD1 (6 bases). Trimming took 2 bases from V and 6 from J, leaving 17 bases between them. CDR3 size: 16 residues. The germline gives CDR1 LNHNV, CDR2 YYDKDF (reference sequence).

The chain has TRBV4-1 and TRBJ2-2, with 11 bases identical to TRBD2. The CDR3 extends over 17 amino acids. Germline V gene lookup returns CDR1 MGHRA and CDR2 YSYEKL. J lost 7 bases, V lost 2 bases, and 9 bases had no gene match. CDR3 sequence reads: CASSQPGTSGTRGELFF. The CDR3 DNA sequence: TGCGCCAGCAGCCAACCCGGGACTAGCGGAACACGCGGGGAGCTGTTTTTT.

This clonotype was found a few times. The genes are TRBV5-1 and TRBJ1-2, with 10 nucleotides matching TRBD1. V shed 0 bases, J shed 4 bases, and the junction held 3 bases outside the gene matches. CDR1 is SGHRS, CDR2 YFSETQ, per germline. The CDR3 contains 15 residues. CDR3 sequence: CASSLGQGAGYGYTF. CDR3 nucleotide sequence: TGCGCCAGCAGCTTGGGACAGGGGGCCGGCTATGGCTACACCTTC.

This clonotype showed up many times. V and J are TRBV28 and TRBJ2-5; the match to TRBD1 covers 8 bases. V dropped 5 bases and J dropped 3; count of bases not matched to a gene: 2. The CDR3 has 13 residues. The V gene's germline CDR1 is MDHEN and CDR2 SYDVKM. Written as DNA, the CDR3 is TGTGCCAGCAGTCCGACAGGGGAAGAGACCCAGTACTTC. Its translation is CASSPTGEETQYF.

This clonotype was detected ten times or more. This chain uses TRBV12-3 or TRBV12-4 with TRBJ2-1; D is unclear. CDR3 length: 15 residues. Trimming took off 6 bases at V and 6 bases at J, with 18 bases between the two ends. The CDR3 nucleotides are TGTGCCAGCAGCCCTCACCTAATTCGAGTCAATGAGCAGTTCTTC. Translation: CASSPHLIRVNEQFF.

The rearrangement links TRBV6-4 to TRBJ2-1, with 8 nucleotides matching TRBD1. J gave up 2 bases and V 8 bases, and 11 bases lay outside the gene matches. This CDR3 is 16 amino acids long. Germline CDR1 and CDR2: MRHNA and SNTAGT. The CDR3 here is CASAPQGAVTYNEQFF. CDR3 DNA sequence: TGTGCCAGCGCACCTCAGGGGGCAGTGACCTACAATGAGCAGTTCTTC.

Only a few counts were recorded for this clonotype. The chain combines TRBV10-3 with TRBJ2-2; 8 nucleotides agree with TRBD2. Germline loops: CDR1 ENHRY, CDR2 SYGVKD. This CDR3 is built from 15 residues. The J segment lost 8 bases and the V segment lost 4 bases, leaving 9 bases of the junction unmatched. The CDR3 nucleotides read TGTGCCATCAGTGTACGGGAGGGCCGAGGAGGGGAGCTGTTTTTT. Protein product: CAISVREGRGGELFF.

The chain uses TRBV10-2 and TRBJ2-7; possibly TRBD1 for D (5 bases). V dropped 2 bases and J dropped 3 bases, with 14 bases sitting between them. Germline lookup yields CDR1 WSHSY and CDR2 SAAADI. The CDR3 has 15 residues. The CDR3 loop reads CASSERGPGNYEQYF. The DNA of the CDR3 is TGCGCCAGCAGTGAGCGCGGTCCAGGGAACTACGAGCAGTACTTC.

V gene TRBV4-1 combines with J gene TRBJ1-1; D is unclear. With 0 bases removed from V and 9 bases from J, the gap between germline ends came to 11 bases. This CDR3 comprises 13 residues. Germline V CDR1 and CDR2: MGHRA, YSYEKL. The CDR3 bases are TGCGCCAGCAGCCAAGACCCTTTCTTTCAAGCTTTCTTT. This sequence encodes CASSQDPFFQAFF.

This clonotype has more than one count but fewer than ten. The V gene is TRBV20-1, the J gene TRBJ1-3; D is uncertain. The V end was cut by 0 bases, the J end by 0 bases, with 9 bases between. CDR3 length equals 15 residues. Germline values: CDR1 DFQATT, CDR2 SNEGSKA (reference sequence). In DNA form, the CDR3 reads TGCAGTGCTAGAGATCGTACAGCCTCTGGAAACACCATATATTTT. Translating gives CSARDRTASGNTIYF.